The 19 T cell receptor beta chains below come from one sample, sequenced in a study of blood T cell repertoires in COVID-19. Profiling relied on immunoSEQ multiplex PCR, and the TCRdb table lists in-frame clones only, not all of them. The sample holds under 200,000 clones, around nine tenths seen once. Sequencing was carried out using peripheral blood. The source is a man between 65 and 85 years old with acute or convalescent COVID-19.

The V call is TRBV9, the J call TRBJ2-1; possibly TRBD1 for D (6 bases). V lost 3 bases to trimming and J lost 0 bases, with 13 bases between them. Germline-derived CDR1 and CDR2 are SGDLS and YYNGEE. The CDR3 is 16 residues long. DNA of the CDR3: TGTGCCAGCAGCGCCCGTGGACAGAGCTCCTACAATGAGCAGTTCTTC. Its protein is CASSARGQSSYNEQFF.

There are a few counts of this clone. This chain joins TRBV2 and TRBJ1-1; D may be TRBD1 (5 bases). This CDR3 comprises 13 residues. Trimming left V 8 bases short and J 3 bases short, with 13 bases between. Germline V gene data show CDR1 as SNHLY and CDR2 as FYNNEI. CDR3 DNA: TGTGCCAGCTTCAAGTTAGGGGACACTGAAGCTTTCTTT. It is translated as CASFKLGDTEAFF.

This rearrangement joins TRBV9 to TRBJ2-3; 9 bases fit TRBD2. CDR3 size: 18 residues. The V and J ends lost 3 bases and 0 bases, in that order; junction bases with no gene match: 11. CDR1 is SGDLS, CDR2 YYNGEE, per germline. CDR3 sequence: CASSGDTGLARSTDTQYF. The CDR3 coding sequence is TGTGCCAGCAGCGGAGACACAGGACTAGCGAGAAGCACAGATACGCAGTATTTT.

The J gene is TRBJ2-3, the V gene TRBV28; 7 bases align to TRBD1. V lost 4 bases to trimming and J lost 1 base; unmatched junction nucleotides: 2. Germline-derived CDR1 and CDR2 are MDHEN and SYDVKM. The CDR3 is 14 amino acids. The CDR3 nucleotides read TGTGCCAGCAGTTCCGGACAGGGCACAGATACGCAGTATTTT. Translation gives CASSSGQGTDTQYF.

In its sample, this clone was seen a few times. The rearrangement joins TRBV5-1 to TRBJ2-2; D is ambiguous. CDR1 is SGHRS and CDR2 is YFSETQ in the germline V gene. Trimming stripped 1 base from V and 1 base from J, with 5 bases between. This CDR3 contains 14 residues. CDR3 nucleotide sequence: TGCGCCAGCAGCTTGCCAGGGAACACCGGGGAGCTGTTTTTT. It specifies CASSLPGNTGELFF.

This clone was found once. The chain uses TRBV6-2 or TRBV6-3 and TRBJ2-7; 13 bases align to TRBD2. V was clipped by 6 bases and J by 1 base; unmatched bases: 15. This CDR3 has 19 residues. The germline CDR1 and CDR2 sequences are MNHEY and SVGEGT. DNA for the CDR3: TGTGCCAGCAGCCTACGGACTAGCGGGGGTAGAATCGGATCCTACGAGCAGTACTTC. Translating it yields CASSLRTSGGRIGSYEQYF.

The V and J genes are TRBV5-4 and TRBJ2-3; TRBD2 agrees at 11 bases. The germline V gene has CDR1 SGHNT and CDR2 YYREEE (reference sequence). The CDR3 is 15 residues long. V was pared by 4 bases and J by 5 bases, with 6 bases of the junction left unmatched. As DNA, the CDR3 is TGTGCCAGCAGCCGGACTAGCGGGCAGGAAGATACGCAGTATTTT. Translation: CASSRTSGQEDTQYF. The variable domain in full, with the rest retrieved from reference TRBV5-4 and TRBJ2-3, is ETGVTQSPTHLIKTRGQQVTLRCSSQSGHNTVSWYQQALGQGPQFIFQYYREEENGRGNFPPRFSGLQFPNYSSELNVNALELDDSALYLCASSRTSGQEDTQYFGPGTRLTVL.

This clone was recorded a few times. This chain joins TRBV5-1 and TRBJ2-2; 9 nucleotides agree with TRBD1. CDR1 is SGHRS and CDR2 is YFSETQ in the germline V gene. Trimming took 4 bases from V and 4 from J; bases not matched to a gene: 8. This CDR3 comprises 16 residues. In DNA, the CDR3 is TGCGCCAGCAGCGCACCGGGACAGGGTTTCACCGGGGAGCTGTTTTTT. It specifies CASSAPGQGFTGELFF.

The genes are TRBV7-3 and TRBJ2-6; the match to TRBD1 covers 7 bases. The germline CDR1 and CDR2 sequences are SGHTA and FQGTGA. V gave up 5 bases and J gave up 1 base; unmatched junction bases: 8. This CDR3 contains 17 residues. The CDR3 here is CASSRDSNPSGANVLTF. The CDR3 nucleotides read TGTGCCAGCAGCCGGGACAGCAACCCATCTGGGGCCAACGTCCTGACTTTC. Based on the CDR3 plus reference TRBV7-3 and TRBJ2-6, the full variable domain is GAGVSQTPSNKVTEKGKYVELRCDPISGHTALYWYRQSLGQGPEFLIYFQGTGAADDSGLPNDRFFAVRPEGSVSTLKIQRTERGDSAVYLCASSRDSNPSGANVLTFGAGSRLTVL.

The chain is built from TRBV27 and TRBJ1-4; D is uncertain. Between the trimmed V and J ends, which lost 7 bases and 7 bases, there was a span of 13 bases. Germline CDR1 MNHEY, CDR2 SMNVEV (reference sequence). The CDR3 sequence is 13 residues long. CDR3 sequence reads: CASTPSSGEKLFF. DNA of the CDR3: TGTGCCAGCACCCCTTCATCGGGTGAAAAACTGTTTTTT. Using reference TRBV27 and TRBJ1-4 for the parts outside the CDR3, the full variable domain is EAQVTQNPRYLITVTGKKLTVTCSQNMNHEYMSWYRQDPGLGLRQIYYSMNVEVTDKGDVPEGYKVSRKEKRNFPLILESPSPNQTSLYFCASTPSSGEKLFFGSGTQLSVL.

The chain carries TRBV7-2 and TRBJ1-2; 7 nucleotides agree with TRBD1. CDR1 is SGHTA, CDR2 FQGNSA, per germline. The CDR3 consists of 15 residues. The ends lost 5 bases at V and 3 bases at J; junction bases unmatched: 9. Written as DNA, the CDR3 is TGTGCCAGCAGCACTAGTGCGACAGGGCACTATGGCTACACCTTC. Its translation is CASSTSATGHYGYTF.

V is TRBV28 and J is TRBJ1-5; 10 nucleotides align to TRBD1. Germline V gene data show CDR1 as MDHEN and CDR2 as SYDVKM. Trimming at V came to 6 bases and at J to 5 bases, leaving 7 bases not matched to a gene. This CDR3 has 15 amino acids. In nucleotides, the CDR3 is TGTGCCAGCAGCTGGGGGACAGGGGAATATCAGCCCCAGCATTTT. It codes for CASSWGTGEYQPQHF.

V usage is TRBV27 and J usage is TRBJ2-2, with 7 bases aligning to TRBD2. With 8 bases clipped from V and 2 bases from J, the junction kept 11 bases outside the gene matches. The CDR3 consists of 16 residues. Per the germline V gene, CDR1 is MNHEY and CDR2 is SMNVEV (reference sequence). CDR3 amino acids: CASSPLLAENTGELFF. CDR3 DNA sequence: TGTGCCAGCTCCCCACTGCTAGCGGAAAACACCGGGGAGCTGTTTTTT.

The chain is built from TRBV7-9 and TRBJ1-6; D gene ambiguous. The CDR3 covers 14 residues. Looked up from germline, CDR1 is SEHNR and CDR2 is FQNEAQ (reference sequence). Trimming cost V 2 bases and J 8 bases, with 10 bases left between them. The CDR3 DNA follows: TGTGCCAGCAGCTTAAATGGAGAGGATTCACCCCTCCACTTT. Encoded protein: CASSLNGEDSPLHF.

The chain carries TRBV5-3 and TRBJ1-5; 9 bases match TRBD1. Being an ORF, TRBV5-3 has a function that is uncertain. Trimming removed 2 bases from V and 1 base from J; junction bases left unmatched: 13. The length of the CDR3 is 19 residues. The CDR3 nucleotides are TGTGCCAGAAGCTTTAAGGGGGACAGGGCAAGGGGGAGCAATCAGCCCCAGCATTTT. As protein: CARSFKGDRARGSNQPQHF.

The V call is TRBV7-3, the J call TRBJ1-5; 7 nucleotides line up with TRBD1. CDR1 is SGHTA, CDR2 FQGTGA, per germline. The CDR3 sequence is 13 residues long. Trimming cost V 5 bases and J 6 bases; bases outside gene matches: 4. CDR3 residues: CASSPWTGQPQHF. The CDR3 region has the DNA TGTGCCAGCAGCCCATGGACAGGTCAGCCCCAGCATTTT.

In DNA, the CDR3 is TGTGCCAGCAGCAAGACAGTCCAAGAAGCTTTCTTT. This gives the protein CASSKTVQEAFF. The V gene is TRBV28, the J gene TRBJ1-1; a weak D match, TRBD1 (5 bases). Trimming cost V 6 bases and J 8 bases, with 13 bases left between them. CDR1 and CDR2 from the germline V gene are MDHEN and SYDVKM. The CDR3 sequence is 12 residues long.

The chain recombines TRBV6-5 with TRBJ1-2, with D perhaps matching TRBD1 (6 bases). V dropped 1 base and J dropped 4 bases, with 13 bases sitting between them. CDR3 size: 15 residues. Looked up from germline, CDR1 is MNHEY and CDR2 is SVGAGI. The CDR3 sequence: CASSYFPSGAYGYTF. Written as DNA, the CDR3 is TGTGCCAGCAGTTACTTCCCCTCAGGGGCCTATGGCTACACCTTC.

The chain employs TRBV10-2 and TRBJ1-1; D ambiguous. The CDR3 extends over 13 amino acids. The germline gives CDR1 WSHSY, CDR2 SAAADI. Between the trimmed V and J ends, which lost 2 bases and 1 base, there was a span of 5 bases. CDR3 coding DNA: TGCGCCAGCAGTGAGGACTGGAACACTGAAGCTTTCTTT. Translation gives CASSEDWNTEAFF.